This T cell receptor (beta chain) was captured by sequencing in a study of T-cell memory formation after mild COVID-19. Study context: There were largely donor-specific TCR clusters. Study findings and constraints: CD8+ contracting clones occupied EMRA, while CD4+ ones occupied mainly CM and EM. Pre-infection memory showed some responding clones, and this suggested that cross-reactive memory joined.

This clonotype was counted between two and nine times. Its cognate antigen is unknown. CDR3 length equals 15 residues. Germline V gene sequence: CDR1 KGHDR, CDR2 SFDVKD. Trimming took off 3 bases at V and 7 bases at J, with 15 bases between the two ends. TCRdb redid the calling of the 5' RACE reads with MiXCR, one entry per CDR3 protein. Among 500,000 to 650,000 distinct CDR3 sequences, less than 25% were seen once, and the ten largest hold about 8.2%. The clonotype was recovered from an adult woman who had mild COVID-19 (a few samples of this study predate the infection). Cell type and time point are not known. The sequenced material came from PBMCs or a T cell subset sorted from them (not recorded which). The chain employs TRBV24-1 and TRBJ1-5; maybe TRBD1 (5 bases). CDR3 nucleotide sequence: TGTGCCACCAGTGATCCCCAGGGTCCGGAACAGCCCCAGCATTTT. Translating gives CATSDPQGPEQPQHF.